The next 16 T cell receptor beta chains were all read from a single sample in a study of technical replicates of blood from a few donors. The table came from immunoSEQ multiplex PCR; TCRdb's copy has only in-frame clones and leaves some out. The table has about 80,000 clones, roughly 93% seen once. The sequencing input was T cells isolated from PBMCs. The receptors were sampled from a human donor in good health.

The CDR3 loop is CASSLLRGAVNTEAFF. CDR3 nucleotides: TGCGCCAGCAGCTTACTCAGGGGAGCGGTGAACACTGAAGCTTTCTTT. The gene calls are TRBV5-1 and TRBJ1-1; D possibly corresponds to TRBD1 (6 bases). The CDR3 length is 16 residues. Germline assignment: CDR1 SGHRS and CDR2 YFSETQ. V gave up 2 bases and J gave up 0 bases, with 14 bases separating them.

V is TRBV7-9 and J is TRBJ1-1; no clear D gene. CDR3 length: 13 residues. Germline V gene lookup returns CDR1 SEHNR and CDR2 FQNEAQ (reference sequence). The germline V and J ends were trimmed by 4 bases and 4 bases, with 10 bases remaining between them. The CDR3 region is CASSSGRGTEAFF. The CDR3 nucleotides read TGTGCCAGCAGCTCCGGTCGGGGCACTGAAGCTTTCTTT.

The genes are TRBV27 and TRBJ2-2, with D uncertain. The V gene lost 5 bases and the J gene lost 6 bases, with 13 bases spanning the gap. The CDR3 length is 14 residues. Germline CDR1 MNHEY, CDR2 SMNVEV (reference sequence). CDR3 amino acids: CASSPFDGAGELFF. Written as DNA, the CDR3 is TGTGCCAGCAGTCCCTTTGATGGAGCCGGGGAGCTGTTTTTT.

The chain uses TRBV10-3 and TRBJ1-1, with TRBD1 matching over 8 bases. The CDR3 consists of 14 residues. Germline V CDR1 and CDR2: ENHRY, SYGVKD. The J segment lost 0 bases and the V segment lost 11 bases, leaving 8 bases of the junction unmatched. The CDR3 coding sequence is TGTGCCTTCTCGACAGGGGCGATGAACACTGAAGCTTTCTTT. It yields the protein CAFSTGAMNTEAFF.

As for this clone: Additional DNA sequences in this sample encode the identical CDR3. This chain uses TRBV4-1 with TRBJ1-5; 7 bases align to TRBD1. The ends lost 6 bases at V and 4 bases at J; junction bases unmatched: 6. Germline values: CDR1 MGHRA, CDR2 YSYEKL. The CDR3 covers 14 residues. CDR3 region: CASSPTGSNQPQHF. The CDR3 coding sequence is TGCGCCAGCAGTCCGACAGGGAGTAATCAGCCCCAGCATTTT.

This rearrangement joins TRBV27 to TRBJ1-2; 7 bases fit TRBD1. CDR1 MNHEY and CDR2 SMNVEV come from the germline V gene (reference sequence). This CDR3 has 13 residues. V was pared by 0 bases and J by 11 bases, with 6 bases of the junction left unmatched. DNA for the CDR3: TGTGCCAGCAGTTTATCATTGAGACAGGGATACACCTTC. Its protein is CASSLSLRQGYTF.

This sequence joins TRBV5-4 and TRBJ1-3; no firm D call. The V and J ends lost 0 bases and 9 bases respectively, with 13 bases between them. The CDR3 has 14 residues. Germline loops: CDR1 SGHNT, CDR2 YYREEE (reference sequence). CDR3 sequence: CASSLAGGVGTIYF. In nucleotides, the CDR3 is TGTGCCAGCAGCTTGGCGGGTGGTGTCGGCACCATATATTTT.

This rearrangement joins TRBV7-2 to TRBJ2-3; D might be TRBD1 (6 bases). The germline V gene has CDR1 SGHTA and CDR2 FQGNSA. V lost 5 bases and J lost 4, with 10 bases in between. This CDR3 comprises 13 residues. CDR3 nucleotides: TGTGCCAGCAGCCGTCAGGGGTCAGATACGCAGTATTTT. It translates to CASSRQGSDTQYF.

The genes are TRBV6-6 and TRBJ2-2; D is perhaps TRBD1 (5 bases). The CDR3 sequence is 14 residues long. CDR1 and CDR2 from the germline V gene are MNHNY and SVGAGI (reference sequence). V lost 6 bases and J 4 bases, leaving 12 bases between the germline ends. The DNA of the CDR3 is TGTGCCAGCAGCCTGACAGCAGCCACCGGGGAGCTGTTTTTT. Its translation: CASSLTAATGELFF.

The CDR3 DNA follows: TGTGCCAGCAGCCCAGGGATAAGCACAGATACGCAGTATTTT. Translated, it gives CASSPGISTDTQYF. The chain links TRBV7-2 to TRBJ2-3, with a possible D match to TRBD1 (5 bases). Trimming took off 5 bases at V and 0 bases at J, with 9 bases between the two ends. The germline CDR1 and CDR2 sequences are SGHTA and FQGNSA. CDR3 length: 14 residues.

The chain recombines TRBV2 with TRBJ1-5; D might be TRBD1 (5 bases). This CDR3 contains 14 residues. CDR1 and CDR2 from the germline V gene are SNHLY and FYNNEI. V gave up 6 bases and J gave up 6 bases, with 15 bases separating them. Here the CDR3 DNA reads TGTGCCAGCAGGGGGGGTTCAGCAGGTCAGCCCCAGCATTTT. This sequence encodes CASRGGSAGQPQHF. The full variable domain, completed using reference TRBV2 and TRBJ1-5, is EPEVTQTPSHQVTQMGQEVILRCVPISNHLYFYWYRQILGQKVEFLVSFYNNEISEKSEIFDDQFSVERPDGSNFTLKIRSTKLEDSAMYFCASRGGSAGQPQHFGDGTRLSIL.

The chain carries TRBV4-3 and TRBJ1-3, with D unclear. Germline loops: CDR1 LGHNA, CDR2 YSLEER. V was cut by 1 base and J by 4 bases, with 5 bases left in between. This CDR3 contains 13 residues. The CDR3 coding sequence is TGCGCCAGCAGCCAAGTCATCGGAAACACCATATATTTT. Translated: CASSQVIGNTIYF.

This rearrangement joins TRBV10-1 to TRBJ2-1, with unresolved D. The germline V and J ends were trimmed by 0 bases and 7 bases, with 10 bases remaining between them. The CDR3 covers 14 residues. CDR1 WNHNN and CDR2 SYGVQD come from the germline V gene (reference sequence). The CDR3 nucleotides read TGCGCCAGCAGTGAGTCGACACGCAAGAATGAGCAGTTCTTC. Its protein is CASSESTRKNEQFF.

The chain links TRBV27 to TRBJ2-7, with 9 bases fitting TRBD2. J gave up 6 bases and V 5 bases, and 8 bases lay outside the gene matches. Germline V gene lookup returns CDR1 MNHEY and CDR2 SMNVEV (reference sequence). The CDR3 is 14 amino acids. The CDR3 DNA sequence: TGTGCCAGCAGTCCCGGGACTAGCTTAGGCGAGCAGTACTTC. It translates to CASSPGTSLGEQYF.

The chain uses TRBV2 and TRBJ2-7; 9 positions agree with TRBD2. CDR3 length: 15 amino acids. Germline V lookup: CDR1 SNHLY, CDR2 FYNNEI. The junction had 10 bases not matched to a gene; V was cut back by 5 bases and J by 5 bases. The CDR3 loop reads CASSLSGSRAHEQYF. CDR3 sequence (DNA): TGTGCCAGCAGTCTTAGCGGGAGCCGTGCTCACGAGCAGTACTTC.

V gene TRBV10-3 combines with J gene TRBJ2-5, with a possible D match to TRBD2 (5 bases). Germline CDR1 ENHRY, CDR2 SYGVKD. Between the trimmed V and J ends, which lost 6 bases and 5 bases, there was a span of 16 bases. This CDR3 is 14 amino acids long. The CDR3 DNA is TGTGCCATCAGCCCACTAGTGGTCGGGGAGACCCAGTACTTC. Translation gives CAISPLVVGETQYF.